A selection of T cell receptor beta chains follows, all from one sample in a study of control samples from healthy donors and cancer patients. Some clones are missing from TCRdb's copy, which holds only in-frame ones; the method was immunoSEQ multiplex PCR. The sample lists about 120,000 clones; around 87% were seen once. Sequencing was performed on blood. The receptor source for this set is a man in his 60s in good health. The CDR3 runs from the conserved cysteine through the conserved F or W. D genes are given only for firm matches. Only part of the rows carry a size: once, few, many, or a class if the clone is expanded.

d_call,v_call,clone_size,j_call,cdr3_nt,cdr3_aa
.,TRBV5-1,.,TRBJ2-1,TGCGCCAGCAGCATAATGGGGGTACCGAGCAATGAGCAGTTCTTC,CASSIMGVPSNEQFF
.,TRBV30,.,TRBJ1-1,TGTGCCTGGAGTGTAGGGGGGCGCAGCACTGAAGCTTTCTTT,CAWSVGGRSTEAFF
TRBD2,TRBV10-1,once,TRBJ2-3,TGCGCCAGCAGTGTTACGGGGGGGGGCATAGATACGCAGTATTTT,CASSVTGGGIDTQYF
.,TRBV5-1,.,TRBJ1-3,TGCGCCAGCAGCCCGGGAGGGGCTGGAAACATCATATATTTT,CASSPGGAGNIIYF
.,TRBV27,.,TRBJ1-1,TGTGCCAGCAGTTTTGGGACTGAAGCTTTCTTT,CASSFGTEAFF
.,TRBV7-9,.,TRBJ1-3,TGTGCCAGCAGCTTATACGCCACTCAGGGGTCGGGAAACACCATATATTTT,CASSLYATQGSGNTIYF
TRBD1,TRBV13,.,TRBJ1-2,TGTGCCAGCAGCTTAACTAACTCAGGGGGGCGCGGCTACACCTTC,CASSLTNSGGRGYTF
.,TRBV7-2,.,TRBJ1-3,TGTGCCAGCAGCTTACTTGAGGGGAGTGGAAACACCATATATTTT,CASSLLEGSGNTIYF
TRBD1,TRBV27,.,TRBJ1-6,TGTGCCAGCAGTTTAGGACAGGGTTTTAATTCACCCCTCCACTTT,CASSLGQGFNSPLHF
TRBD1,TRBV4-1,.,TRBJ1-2,TGCGCCAGCAGCCAAGATCCGGGACAGGCCTATGGCTACACCTTC,CASSQDPGQAYGYTF
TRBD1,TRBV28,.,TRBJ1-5,TGTGCCAGCAAATTGGGGACAGAGCACAATCAGCCCCAGCATTTT,CASKLGTEHNQPQHF
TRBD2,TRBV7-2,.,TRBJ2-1,TGTGCCAGCAGCTCGGATAGACTAGCGGGGAATGAGCAGTTCTTC,CASSSDRLAGNEQFF
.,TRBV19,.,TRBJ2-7,TGTGCCAGTAGCAGGGCCGACGAGCAGTACTTC,CASSRADEQYF
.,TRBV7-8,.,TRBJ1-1,TGTGCCAGCAGCTTAACGACAGGCAACACTGAAGCTTTCTTT,CASSLTTGNTEAFF
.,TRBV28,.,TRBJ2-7,TGTGCCAGCAGTTTCGCCTACGAGCAGTACTTC,CASSFAYEQYF
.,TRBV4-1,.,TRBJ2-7,TGCGCCAGCAGCCAAGACCCAGGGGTGAGTGACGAGCAGTACTTC,CASSQDPGVSDEQYF
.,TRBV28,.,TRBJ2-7,TGTGCCAGCAGTTTGACGGGTGGAGTAACCTACGAGCAGTACTTC,CASSLTGGVTYEQYF